A selection of T cell receptor beta chains follows, all from one sample in a study of CD8 T cells in Susac syndrome. MiXCR, applied by TCRdb to the immunoSEQ multiplex PCR reads, yields one record per CDR3 protein. The sample consists of 170,000 or so distinct CDR3 sequences, roughly 95% of them appearing once. The specimen sequenced was CD4+ T cells from PBMCs. These receptors were obtained from a human donor with Susac syndrome. Both conserved end residues are part of each CDR3. A D gene is named only where the DNA matches it firmly. A clone size is listed for some rows: how often the clone was seen (once, few, many), or a class if it is expanded.

d_gene | j_gene | v_gene | abundance | CDR3nt | CDR3aa
. | TRBJ2-3 | TRBV11-2 | once | TGTGCCAGCAGGCGCCCGGGGGGCACAGATACGCAGTATTTT | CASRRPGGTDTQYF
. | TRBJ2-5 | TRBV18 | once | TGTGCCAGCTCACCACCGAAGGAGACCCAGTACTTC | CASSPPKETQYF
. | TRBJ1-1 | TRBV28 | . | TGTGCCAGCAGAAGGATGGACATCGGGAACACTGAAGCTTTCTTT | CASRRMDIGNTEAFF
. | TRBJ1-1 | TRBV5-6 | . | TGTGCCAGCAGCCTGGTCCCGGGCACTGAAGCTTTCTTT | CASSLVPGTEAFF
. | TRBJ1-1 | TRBV12-3/TRBV12-4 | . | TGTGCCAGCAGCTCCCAGGGGTTGGGGACTGAAGCTTTCTTT | CASSSQGLGTEAFF
. | TRBJ2-5 | TRBV2 | . | TGTGCCAGCAGTGAATCCGGGGTTGAGTTAGAGACCCAGTACTTC | CASSESGVELETQYF
. | TRBJ2-1 | TRBV28 | . | TGTGCCAGCGGAAGGAGCAACACCCCGAGGGGCTTC | CASGRSNTPRGF
. | TRBJ1-1 | TRBV29-1 | . | TGCAGCGCCCGAAGGGGCGGCAGTGACACTGAAGCTTTCTTT | CSARRGGSDTEAFF
TRBD1 | TRBJ2-2 | TRBV5-1 | . | TGCGCCAGCAGCCCGGGACAGGGGTCCGGGGAGCTGTTTTTT | CASSPGQGSGELFF
. | TRBJ2-2 | TRBV15 | once | TGTGCCACCAGCAGAGCCGGCACCGGGGAGCTGTTTTTT | CATSRAGTGELFF
. | TRBJ1-1 | TRBV28 | . | TGTGCCAGCAGTTTGGTAGGGGCCACTGAAGCTTTCTTT | CASSLVGATEAFF
TRBD1 | TRBJ2-2 | TRBV7-7 | . | TGTGCTAGCCCAGGGGGCACCGGGGAGCTGTTTTTT | CASPGGTGELFF
TRBD2 | TRBJ2-3 | TRBV4-2 | . | TGTGCCAGCAGCCCTCGGACTAGCGGGGGGGCGGGCGATACGCAGTATTTT | CASSPRTSGGAGDTQYF
. | TRBJ1-2 | TRBV29-1 | once | TGCAGCGCCATTGGGGGGGATACGGGCTACACCTTC | CSAIGGDTGYTF